The 26 T cell receptor beta chains listed next were all sequenced from one sample in a study of CD8+ T cells in alopecia areata. Extracted RNA was reverse transcribed, and the resulting cDNA served as sequencing template. Here immunoSEQ multiplex PCR was the method, and the copy in TCRdb shows in-frame clones only, minus some. This sample carries over 110,000 clones, roughly 46% of them seen once, and the ten largest clones take approximately 1%. The sequencing used CD4+ T cells sorted from blood, collected at week 0. These receptors were taken from a human donor with alopecia areata.

This chain links TRBV30 with TRBJ1-1; D not certain. V was cut by 1 base and J by 10 bases, with 13 bases left in between. The CDR3 runs to 12 residues. CDR1 and CDR2 (germline): GTSNPN, SVGIG (reference sequence). The CDR3 here is CAWSDGGGRAFF. The CDR3 bases are TGTGCCTGGAGTGACGGCGGAGGGCGAGCTTTCTTT.

This clone was found a few times. The chain couples TRBV5-1 to TRBJ2-7; a weak D match, TRBD1 (6 bases). CDR3 length: 14 amino acids. In germline, CDR1 is SGHRS, CDR2 YFSETQ. Deletions cut 3 bases from V and 4 bases from J, with 14 bases between. The CDR3 loop is CASSWLTDSYEQYF. The CDR3 DNA reads as TGCGCCAGCAGCTGGCTCACGGACAGTTACGAGCAGTACTTC.

J is TRBJ2-3 and V is TRBV7-2; D remains unclear. This CDR3 is built from 15 residues. Trimming cost V 5 bases and J 4 bases, with 16 bases left between them. Germline values: CDR1 SGHTA, CDR2 FQGNSA. CDR3 sequence reads: CASSLTAWAADTQYF. The CDR3 bases are TGTGCCAGCAGCCTGACGGCGTGGGCCGCAGATACGCAGTATTTT.

This clone was picked up a small number of times. This chain connects TRBV18 to TRBJ1-1, with 8 bases that match TRBD1. V dropped 0 bases and J dropped 0; count of bases not matched to a gene: 3. The CDR3 loop spans 16 amino acids. The germline V gene has CDR1 KGHSH and CDR2 LQKENI. Here the CDR3 DNA reads TGTGCCAGCTCACCACCGTCAGGGGGCATGAACACTGAAGCTTTCTTT. Translating gives CASSPPSGGMNTEAFF.

The chain has TRBV6-5 and TRBJ2-3, with D hard to call. The CDR3 length is 11 residues. Germline CDR1 is MNHEY and CDR2 is SVGAGI. The germline V and J ends were trimmed by 6 bases and 6 bases, with 7 bases remaining between them. The CDR3 DNA reads TGTGCCAGCAGGAATATGGATACGCAGTATTTT. This encodes CASRNMDTQYF.

The V call is TRBV30, the J call TRBJ2-1; TRBD2 agrees at 10 bases. The CDR3 is made up of 16 amino acids. V lost 6 bases to trimming and J lost 1 base; unmatched junction nucleotides: 9. The germline V gene has CDR1 GTSNPN and CDR2 SVGIG (reference sequence). CDR3 sequence (DNA): TGTGCCTGCCCGTCGCTAGCGGGAGTGTCCTACAATGAGCAGTTCTTC. Translating it yields CACPSLAGVSYNEQFF. Full variable domain (remainder filled in from reference TRBV30 and TRBJ2-1): SQTIHQWPATLVQPVGSPLSLECTVEGTSNPNLYWYRQAAGRGLQLLFYSVGIGQISSEVPQNLSASRPQDRQFILSSKKLLLSDSGFYLCACPSLAGVSYNEQFFGPGTRLTVL.

This chain joins TRBV7-3 and TRBJ2-3; tentative D call: TRBD2 (5 bases). Germline V lookup: CDR1 SGHTA, CDR2 FQGTGA. The CDR3 totals 15 residues. The V and J ends lost 6 bases and 0 bases respectively, with 13 bases between them. The CDR3 reads CASSPSGTSTDTQYF. DNA for the CDR3: TGTGCCAGCAGTCCAAGCGGAACGAGCACAGATACGCAGTATTTT.

The genes are TRBV7-3 and TRBJ2-1, with a possible D match to TRBD1 (6 bases). Trimming left V 1 base short and J 8 bases short, with 15 bases between. This CDR3 contains 15 residues. The germline V gene encodes CDR1 SGHTA and CDR2 FQGTGA. DNA for the CDR3: TGTGCCAGCAGCTTAATGACCCGCCAGGGGCATGAGCAGTTCTTC. It yields the protein CASSLMTRQGHEQFF.

The J gene is TRBJ2-5, the V gene TRBV10-3; 8 nucleotides align to TRBD2. The germline CDR1 and CDR2 sequences are ENHRY and SYGVKD. This CDR3 spans 13 amino acids. V lost 10 bases and J lost 4; bases outside the gene matches: 8. CDR3: CATTIAGLETQYF. Written as DNA, the CDR3 is TGTGCCACCACGATAGCGGGACTAGAGACCCAGTACTTC.

This chain links TRBV5-6 with TRBJ2-3, with 7 bases fitting TRBD2. The CDR3 sequence is 15 residues long. The germline gives CDR1 SGHDT, CDR2 YYEEEE. V gave up 3 bases and J gave up 4 bases; unmatched junction bases: 8. The CDR3 nucleotides are TGTGCCAGCAGCTCGGGAGGCCCTCAGGCAGATACGCAGTATTTT. Residues: CASSSGGPQADTQYF.

This sequence joins TRBV29-1 and TRBJ1-1; 8 bases are shared with TRBD1. This CDR3 has 12 residues. In germline, CDR1 is SQVTM, CDR2 ANQGSEA. The ends lost 7 bases at V and 4 bases at J; junction bases unmatched: 5. The CDR3: CSGGQGSTEAFF. The CDR3 DNA reads as TGCAGCGGCGGACAGGGTTCCACTGAAGCTTTCTTT.

This clone was found a few times. J is TRBJ2-3 and V is TRBV29-1, with D tentatively TRBD1 or TRBD2 (5 bases each). The CDR3 spans 14 residues. Germline CDR1 SQVTM, CDR2 ANQGSEA. Trimming left V 4 bases short and J 4 bases short, with 15 bases between. The CDR3 sequence: CSVGEKGMADTQYF. In nucleotides, the CDR3 is TGCAGCGTTGGGGAGAAGGGGATGGCAGATACGCAGTATTTT.

The rearrangement links TRBV25-1 to TRBJ1-1; D ambiguous. This CDR3 has 12 residues. Germline CDR1 reads MGHDK; CDR2 reads SYGVNS. The V end was cut by 3 bases, the J end by 10 bases, with 12 bases between. CDR3 sequence: CASSDWSGRAFF. CDR3 bases: TGTGCCAGCAGTGACTGGAGTGGCCGAGCTTTCTTT. Looking up the rest from reference TRBV25-1 and TRBJ1-1 gives the full variable domain: EADIYQTPRYLVIGTGKKITLECSQTMGHDKMYWYQQDPGMELHLIHYSYGVNSTEKGDLSSESTVSRIRTEHFPLTLESARPSHTSQYLCASSDWSGRAFFGQGTRLTVV.

This clone is categorized as medium-sized. The chain recombines TRBV7-9 with TRBJ2-3; D may be TRBD2 (5 bases). The V end lost 1 base, the J end lost 2 bases, and 10 bases lay between the germline ends. Germline V lookup: CDR1 SEHNR, CDR2 FQNEAQ (reference sequence). The CDR3 contains 15 residues. CDR3 bases: TGTGCCAGCAGCTTAGACCTAGCCGCCACAGATACGCAGTATTTT. Translating gives CASSLDLAATDTQYF.

The V and J genes are TRBV19 and TRBJ1-1, with unresolved D. CDR3 length: 11 residues. Trimming left V 5 bases short and J 5 bases short, with 6 bases between. Germline V gives CDR1 LNHDA, CDR2 SQIVND (reference sequence). CDR3 sequence: CASSEWTEAFF. CDR3 DNA sequence: TGTGCCAGTAGTGAGTGGACTGAAGCTTTCTTT.

The chain carries TRBV29-1 and TRBJ1-2; a weak D match, TRBD1 (5 bases). The CDR3 covers 12 residues. V was trimmed by 5 bases and J by 3 bases, leaving 10 bases between them. Germline V gene sequence: CDR1 SQVTM, CDR2 ANQGSEA. DNA for the CDR3: TGCAGCGTTCTTAGAGGGGACTATGGCTACACCTTC. Protein sequence: CSVLRGDYGYTF.

The genes are TRBV20-1 and TRBJ1-1, with D perhaps matching TRBD1 (5 bases). Trimming left V 4 bases short and J 7 bases short, with 7 bases between. This CDR3 has 10 amino acids. Germline V gives CDR1 DFQATT, CDR2 SNEGSKA (reference sequence). The CDR3, as DNA: TGCAGTGCTAAGGGGTTTGAAGCTTTCTTT. Residues: CSAKGFEAFF.

The chain recombines TRBV20-1 with TRBJ2-3, with D unresolved. Trimming took off 0 bases at V and 10 bases at J, with 8 bases between the two ends. The CDR3 totals 11 residues. Germline V gene data show CDR1 as DFQATT and CDR2 as SNEGSKA (reference sequence). CDR3 nucleotide sequence: TGCAGTGCTAGAGAGGAGAGAGCGCAGTATTTT. It specifies CSAREERAQYF.

This clone came up a few times. This rearrangement joins TRBV5-1 to TRBJ2-6; D not resolved. Germline V gene lookup returns CDR1 SGHRS and CDR2 YFSETQ. This CDR3 spans 15 amino acids. Trimming cost V 0 bases and J 2 bases, with 6 bases left between them. CDR3 loop: CASSLDGAGANVLTF. The CDR3, as DNA: TGCGCCAGCAGCTTGGATGGGGCTGGGGCCAACGTCCTGACTTTC.

This clone was counted a few times. Since the CDR3 does not end with the conserved phenylalanine or tryptophan, this likely comes from a read error. The DNA is left out, because the CDR3 cannot be placed on it with certainty; the CDR3 is given as TCRdb lists it. The chain uses TRBV19 and TRBJ1-5. The CDR3 is 11 amino acids long, termini counted. CDR1 and CDR2 (germline): LNHDA, SQIVND (reference sequence). CDR3 protein: CASSIGLLPEG.

The rearrangement uses TRBV5-6 and TRBJ2-1, with 9 bases that match TRBD2. Germline V gene sequence: CDR1 SGHDT, CDR2 YYEEEE. The CDR3 totals 14 residues. Germline trimming cut 4 bases from V and 9 bases from J; bases unmatched to any gene: 8. CDR3 in DNA: TGTGCCAGCAGCGCTGTAGCGGGAGAGGGTGAGCAGTTCTTC. The encoded protein is CASSAVAGEGEQFF.

This clone was detected a few times. The chain recombines TRBV4-2 with TRBJ1-2; D is unclear. There are 15 residues in the CDR3. Trimming cost V 0 bases and J 1 base, with 9 bases left between them. Per the germline V gene, CDR1 is LGHNA and CDR2 is YNFKEQ. CDR3 nucleotide sequence: TGTGCCAGCAGCCAAGAAAAGTACAGTAACTATGGCTACACCTTC. Translation gives CASSQEKYSNYGYTF.

The chain carries TRBV7-9 and TRBJ2-3; the D gene is possibly TRBD2 (6 bases). The V end lost 1 base, the J end lost 5 bases, and 16 bases lay between the germline ends. Germline CDR1 is SEHNR and CDR2 is FQNEAQ (reference sequence). The CDR3 length is 16 residues. The CDR3 spells CASSLGASGSGDTQYF. The CDR3 DNA sequence: TGTGCCAGCAGCTTAGGGGCCTCCGGGAGCGGAGATACGCAGTATTTT.

This rearrangement joins TRBV7-3 to TRBJ2-5, with D possibly TRBD1 on 6 matching bases. V was trimmed by 5 bases and J by 5 bases, leaving 12 bases between them. Germline V gene data show CDR1 as SGHTA and CDR2 as FQGTGA. There are 13 residues in the CDR3. CDR3 loop: CASSPGEMETQYF. DNA of the CDR3: TGTGCCAGCAGCCCAGGGGAGATGGAGACCCAGTACTTC.

The V gene is TRBV7-2, the J gene TRBJ2-1; D possibly corresponds to TRBD1 (6 bases). V gave up 2 bases and J gave up 12 bases, with 11 bases separating them. The CDR3 has 12 residues. Germline CDR1 is SGHTA and CDR2 is FQGNSA. CDR3 residues: CASSLQGTWQFF. In DNA, the CDR3 is TGTGCCAGCAGCTTACAGGGGACATGGCAGTTCTTC.

The CDR3 DNA is TGTGCCAGCAGCAGAGGGACAGGGGGCCGCGAGCAGTACTTC. Its translation is CASSRGTGGREQYF. The rearrangement joins TRBV7-2 to TRBJ2-7; 12 bases match TRBD1. V lost 5 bases, J lost 6 bases, and 5 bases stayed unmatched. Germline V CDR1 and CDR2: SGHTA, FQGNSA. The CDR3 is 14 amino acids. Full variable domain (outside the CDR3, taken from reference TRBV7-2 and TRBJ2-7): GAGVSQSPSNKVTEKGKDVELRCDPISGHTALYWYRQSLGQGLEFLIYFQGNSAPDKSGLPSDRFSAERTGGSVSTLTIQRTQQEDSAVYLCASSRGTGGREQYFGPGTRLTVT.